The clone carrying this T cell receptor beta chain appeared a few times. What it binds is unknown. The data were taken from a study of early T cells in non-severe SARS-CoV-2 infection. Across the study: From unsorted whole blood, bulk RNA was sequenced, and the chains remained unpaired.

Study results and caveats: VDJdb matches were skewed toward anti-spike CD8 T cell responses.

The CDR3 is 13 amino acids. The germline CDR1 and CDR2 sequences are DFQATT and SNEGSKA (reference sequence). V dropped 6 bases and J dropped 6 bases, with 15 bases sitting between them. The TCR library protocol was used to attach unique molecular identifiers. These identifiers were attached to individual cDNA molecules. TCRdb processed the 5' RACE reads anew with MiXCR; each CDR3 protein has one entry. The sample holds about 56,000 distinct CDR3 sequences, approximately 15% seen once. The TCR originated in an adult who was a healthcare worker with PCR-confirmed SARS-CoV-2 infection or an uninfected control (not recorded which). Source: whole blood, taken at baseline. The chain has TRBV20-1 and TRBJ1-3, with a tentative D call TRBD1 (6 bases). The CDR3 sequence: CSAGRDTTNTIYF. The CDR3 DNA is TGCAGTGCCGGCCGGGACACCACAAACACCATATATTTT.